This record covers a single T cell receptor (beta chain). As yet, its antigen is unknown. The V gene's germline CDR1 is SQVTM and CDR2 ANQGSEA. Germline trimming cut 4 bases from V and 0 bases from J; bases unmatched to any gene: 4. The CDR3 length is 15 residues. The data are from a study of graft-versus-host responses after intestinal transplantation. Sequencing used immunoSEQ multiplex PCR; TCRdb keeps in-frame clones, though not all of them. The sample gives around 95,000 clones, roughly 90% of which show up once; over 0.75% is in the top ten. Points from the study as a whole: Levels of circulating GvH clones at their peak were associated with early post-transplant HvG declines.

The chain is built from TRBV29-1 and TRBJ2-3; TRBD2 agrees at 10 bases. This receptor was identified in a human donor who was the organ donor for an intestinal transplant. The specimen was unstimulated CD4+ T cells sorted from spleen or lymph node cells, collected before transplant. The CDR3 reads CSVGASGGSTDTQYF. DNA for the CDR3: TGCAGCGTTGGGGCTAGCGGGGGTAGCACAGATACGCAGTATTTT.